The source of this TCR beta chain is a study of neurological immune-mediated disorders. The sample holds a few counts of this clonotype. Its antigen is still unknown. General study results and limits: The study phylogenetically grouped the repertoires of 18 of 34 multiple sclerosis patients into one related-CDR3 cluster, a possible signature.

The cDNA came from 5'RACE with 10-nucleotide random UMIs. TCRdb called the 5' RACE reads again in MiXCR, with one record for every CDR3 protein. The sample shows about 120,000 distinct CDR3 sequences, roughly 3.2% of them seen only once. Germline values: CDR1 DFQATT, CDR2 SNEGSKA (reference sequence). The CDR3 extends over 14 amino acids. V gave up 1 base and J gave up 1 base, with 10 bases separating them. The chain links TRBV20-1 to TRBJ2-5; possible D gene TRBD2, 6 bases. The receptor was derived from a woman aged 25 to 39 with multiple sclerosis. The sequencing input was PBMCs. The CDR3 is CSARGWGLQETQYF. The DNA of the CDR3 is TGCAGTGCTAGAGGTTGGGGACTCCAAGAGACCCAGTACTTC.